Below are 11 T cell receptor beta chains sequenced from a single sample in a study of radiation and T cells in renal cell carcinoma. Clones were sequenced by immunoSEQ multiplex PCR, and TCRdb holds only the in-frame ones, with some missing. Seen here are 130,000 to 150,000 clones, about 85% observed once, and the top ten hold around 4.1%. Regarding time point: baseline pretreatment blood. As for treatment: 15 Gy SBRT to primary tumor, nephrectomy 4 weeks later. The input for sequencing was blood, taken from a patient whose treatment included radiotherapy and nephrectomy. The source is a woman aged 70-85 years with renal cell carcinoma.

The chain couples TRBV4-2 to TRBJ1-4, with 7 bases that match TRBD1. The germline V gene has CDR1 LGHNA and CDR2 YNFKEQ. The V segment lost 0 bases and the J segment 7 bases; nucleotides outside the gene matches: 17. The CDR3 consists of 19 residues. The CDR3 coding sequence is TGTGCCAGCAGCCAAGATGAAGTCAGGGGGAGGGAGGATGGTGAAAAACTGTTTTTT. This codes for CASSQDEVRGREDGEKLFF.

J is TRBJ1-1 and V is TRBV4-3, with TRBD1 matching over 7 bases. J gave up 5 bases and V 0 bases, and 6 bases lay outside the gene matches. Germline CDR1 is LGHNA and CDR2 is YSLEER. The CDR3 sequence is 15 residues long. As DNA, the CDR3 is TGCGCCAGCAGCCAAGATCCAGGGGGAAGGACTGAAGCTTTCTTT. It encodes CASSQDPGGRTEAFF.

The V and J genes are TRBV7-2 and TRBJ1-2, with no clear D. The CDR3 consists of 12 residues. Germline V lookup: CDR1 SGHTA, CDR2 FQGNSA. V dropped 7 bases and J dropped 0 bases, with 6 bases sitting between them. CDR3 sequence (DNA): TGTGCCAGCACCCGTACTAACTATGGCTACACCTTC. This sequence encodes CASTRTNYGYTF.

The chain links TRBV10-2 to TRBJ2-1, with D perhaps matching TRBD1 (6 bases). Germline V gene data show CDR1 as WSHSY and CDR2 as SAAADI. V was shortened by 10 bases and J by 0 bases, with 10 bases between the two germline ends. This CDR3 has 13 amino acids. DNA for the CDR3: TGCGCCATCAGGGGCACCTCCTACAATGAGCAGTTCTTC. Amino acids: CAIRGTSYNEQFF.

The gene calls are TRBV6-5 and TRBJ2-2; 7 positions agree with TRBD1. Trimming removed 6 bases from V and 6 bases from J; junction bases left unmatched: 7. The germline V gene encodes CDR1 MNHEY and CDR2 SVGAGI. This CDR3 spans 14 amino acids. The CDR3 region is CASRLGRGPGELFF. The CDR3 DNA reads TGTGCCAGCAGACTGGGTAGGGGGCCCGGGGAGCTGTTTTTT.

This clone showed up just once. The V call is TRBV27, the J call TRBJ1-5; TRBD1 might be the D (5 bases). V was shortened by 3 bases and J by 3 bases, with 9 bases between the two germline ends. Germline V gene lookup returns CDR1 MNHEY and CDR2 SMNVEV (reference sequence). The CDR3 spans 14 residues. CDR3 nucleotides: TGTGCCAGCAGTTTCTCAGGGAACAATCAGCCCCAGCATTTT. Translating it yields CASSFSGNNQPQHF.

The rearrangement joins TRBV6-5 to TRBJ2-1; D is ambiguous. The germline V and J ends were trimmed by 6 bases and 6 bases, with 9 bases remaining between them. There are 12 residues in the CDR3. Germline lookup yields CDR1 MNHEY and CDR2 SVGAGI. For the CDR3, the DNA is TGTGCCAGCAGGCCCGGGTCCAATGAGCAGTTCTTC. It specifies CASRPGSNEQFF.

A single count supports this clone. This chain links TRBV14 with TRBJ2-5; no clear D. CDR1 and CDR2 from the germline V gene are SGHDN and FVKESK. Trimming pared 2 bases from V and 3 bases from J, leaving 16 bases between. This CDR3 contains 16 residues. CDR3 DNA: TGTGCCAGCAGCCAAAGCGTATTCGTCGTTGAAGAGACCCAGTACTTC. This translates into CASSQSVFVVEETQYF. Full variable domain (remainder filled in from reference TRBV14 and TRBJ2-5): EAGVTQFPSHSVIEKGQTVTLRCDPISGHDNLYWYRRVMGKEIKFLLHFVKESKQDESGMPNNRFLAERTGGTYSTLKVQPAELEDSGVYFCASSQSVFVVEETQYFGPGTRLLVL.

The genes are TRBV19 and TRBJ2-3; D may correspond to TRBD1 or TRBD2 (5 bases each). With 4 bases removed from V and 3 bases from J, the gap between germline ends came to 20 bases. The CDR3 is 17 amino acids. Germline CDR1 and CDR2: LNHDA and SQIVND (reference sequence). CDR3: CASSTEGSGTRTDTQYF. The CDR3 DNA reads TGTGCCAGTAGTACCGAAGGAAGTGGGACGCGGACAGATACGCAGTATTTT.

The V gene is TRBV6-1, the J gene TRBJ2-2; D is perhaps TRBD1 (6 bases). Germline CDR1 is MNHNS and CDR2 is SASEGT. V lost 2 bases, J lost 4 bases, and 14 bases lay in between. The CDR3 loop spans 16 amino acids. The CDR3 DNA follows: TGTGCCAGCAGTGAAAGGGTCCGAGGGGGCACCGGGGAGCTGTTTTTT. As protein: CASSERVRGGTGELFF.

V and J are TRBV6-6 and TRBJ1-1, with unresolved D. The germline gives CDR1 MNHNY, CDR2 SVGAGI (reference sequence). This CDR3 spans 13 amino acids. V was shortened by 6 bases and J by 1 base, with 9 bases between the two germline ends. CDR3 DNA: TGTGCCAGCAGCAACGACGGGAACACTGAAGCTTTCTTT. Its protein is CASSNDGNTEAFF.